The following is a T cell receptor (beta chain) sequence with its context. The antigen remains unidentified. TCRdb's table, derived via immunoSEQ multiplex PCR, lists solely in-frame clones and lacks some. The sample consists of about 41,000 clones, around 83% of them appearing once. This entry is derived from a study of T cells in localized non-small cell lung cancer. Broader study findings: For the top 100 tumor clones, a median approximately 59 also appeared in adjacent lung. Adjacent uninvolved lung tissue had the highest T cell clonality, exceeding tumor. Heterogeneity cannot be ruled out, as sequencing used one tumor region only. Greater T cell density in blood accompanied longer overall survival.

The CDR3 consists of 14 residues. Germline CDR1 and CDR2: SEHNR and FQNEAQ (reference sequence). The V gene lost 0 bases and the J gene lost 2 bases, with 5 bases spanning the gap. The source material was PBMCs, sampled before any cancer treatment. This TCR came from a man between 40 and 70 years old with stage II lung adenocarcinoma. The genes are TRBV7-9 and TRBJ2-1; D is unclear. In DNA form, the CDR3 reads TGTGCCAGCAGCTTAGCGGGTCCCTACAATGAGCAGTTCTTC. Translated: CASSLAGPYNEQFF.